The source of this T cell receptor (beta chain) is a study of T cell repertoires in cytomegalovirus infection. The study's findings and limits: Predominance within the ex vivo response was attributable to HLA-C-restricted CMV-specific TCR beta clonotypes. Summed public TCR beta family frequency identified CMV carriers bearing the relevant HLA.

Using its own MiXCR run on the reads, TCRdb lists one record per CDR3 protein. The sample includes about 490,000 distinct CDR3 sequences, around 10% of them seen just once. This clonotype has just a few counts. Its antigen is not identified. The germline V gene encodes CDR1 SGHTA and CDR2 FQGTGA. The V end lost 1 base, the J end lost 7 bases, and 11 bases lay between the germline ends. This CDR3 has 13 amino acids. The genes are TRBV7-3 and TRBJ2-7, with D unresolved. Sequencing used PBMCs. This receptor was identified in a human donor in good health (CMV status not recorded). Some clones in this sample may be carry-over from other donors' samples. CDR3 sequence: CASSLMVGREQYF. In DNA, the CDR3 is TGTGCCAGCAGCTTAATGGTGGGAAGGGAGCAGTACTTC.